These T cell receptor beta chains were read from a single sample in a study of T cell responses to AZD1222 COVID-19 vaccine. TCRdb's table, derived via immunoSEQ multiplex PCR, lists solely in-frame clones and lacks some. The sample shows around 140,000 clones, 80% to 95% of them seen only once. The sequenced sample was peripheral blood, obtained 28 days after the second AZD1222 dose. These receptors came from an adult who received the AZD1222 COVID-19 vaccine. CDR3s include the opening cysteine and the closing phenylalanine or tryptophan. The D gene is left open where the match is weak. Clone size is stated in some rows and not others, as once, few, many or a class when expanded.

CASSYDPPGAATDTQYF	TGCGCCAGCAGCTACGACCCGCCCGGAGCTGCCACAGATACGCAGTATTTT	TRBJ2-3	NA	TRBV5-1	NA
CSVLGRDGQPQHF	TGCAGCGTCTTGGGCAGGGATGGTCAGCCCCAGCATTTT	TRBJ1-5	once	TRBV29-1	NA
CASSTGLAGREPQYF	TGTGCCAGCAGCACGGGACTAGCGGGAAGGGAGCCCCAGTACTTC	TRBJ2-5	NA	TRBV6-6	TRBD2
CASSPRSSRNEQFF	TGTGCCAGCAGCCCCCGAAGTAGCCGGAATGAGCAGTTCTTC	TRBJ2-1	NA	TRBV5-4	NA
CASSLWRQGSRYEQYF	TGTGCCAGCAGCTTGTGGCGACAGGGGTCACGCTACGAGCAGTACTTC	TRBJ2-7	NA	TRBV5-5	TRBD1
CASSLGQGAYEQYF	TGTGCCAGCAGCTTAGGGCAGGGCGCATACGAGCAGTACTTC	TRBJ2-7	NA	TRBV7-2	NA
CASRGQFSTNEKLFF	TGTGCCAGCAGAGGACAGTTTTCAACTAATGAAAAACTGTTTTTT	TRBJ1-4	NA	TRBV6-6	NA
CASSQEPASGRVYEQYF	TGTGCCAGCAGCCAAGAACCGGCTAGCGGGAGAGTCTACGAGCAGTACTTC	TRBJ2-7	NA	TRBV3-1/TRBV3-2	TRBD2
CASSLKGQGANTGELFF	TGTGCCAGCAGCTTGAAAGGACAGGGGGCGAACACCGGGGAGCTGTTTTTT	TRBJ2-2	NA	TRBV5-5	TRBD1
CASTQALGLREGHNEQFF	TGTGCCAGCACCCAAGCGCTAGGATTGAGGGAGGGCCACAATGAGCAGTTCTTC	TRBJ2-1	NA	TRBV27	TRBD2
CASSQVPSGFTEAFF	TGTGCCAGCAGCCAAGTCCCATCGGGGTTCACTGAAGCTTTCTTT	TRBJ1-1	NA	TRBV3-1/TRBV3-2	NA
CASSFGTTNEKLFF	TGTGCCAGCAGCTTCGGGACAACTAATGAAAAACTGTTTTTT	TRBJ1-4	NA	TRBV7-9	NA
CASRDRTYGYTF	TGTGCCAGTCGGGACAGGACCTATGGCTACACCTTC	TRBJ1-2	NA	TRBV19	TRBD1
CASSQDSSGSDEQFF	TGCGCCAGCAGCCAAGACTCTAGCGGGAGTGATGAGCAGTTCTTC	TRBJ2-1	NA	TRBV4-3	TRBD2
CASSLGLATDTQYF	TGTGCCAGCAGCTTAGGGCTAGCTACAGATACGCAGTATTTT	TRBJ2-3	NA	TRBV11-2	NA
CASSSTGTGREKLFF	TGTGCCAGCAGCTCGACCGGGACAGGGCGGGAAAAACTGTTTTTT	TRBJ1-4	NA	TRBV11-2	TRBD1
CASSLLAGVQDF	TGTGCCAGCAGTTTACTGGCAGGGGTTCAGGATTTT	TRBJ2-3	NA	TRBV28	NA
CASSVSGAAYEQYF	TGTGCCAGCAGCGTAAGCGGGGCCGCCTACGAGCAGTACTTC	TRBJ2-7	NA	TRBV7-2	TRBD2
CASSPDGIGNQPQHF	TGCGCCAGCAGCCCAGATGGGATCGGCAATCAGCCCCAGCATTTT	TRBJ1-5	NA	TRBV4-3	NA
CASRKGTSGGYEQYF	TGTGCCAGCCGCAAAGGGACTAGCGGGGGGTACGAGCAGTACTTC	TRBJ2-7	NA	TRBV7-9	TRBD2
CASSLLGTSGRRDTQYF	TGTGCCAGCAGCCTGTTGGGGACTAGCGGGAGGCGGGATACGCAGTATTTT	TRBJ2-3	NA	TRBV28	TRBD2
CASSSDRANTEAFF	TGTGCCAGTAGCTCGGACAGGGCCAACACTGAAGCTTTCTTT	TRBJ1-1	NA	TRBV19	TRBD1
CASSPRTSGRGGNEQFF	TGTGCCAGCAGCCCCCGGACTAGCGGGAGGGGGGGCAATGAGCAGTTCTTC	TRBJ2-1	NA	TRBV5-4	TRBD2
CASSDPPGRGDEKLFF	TGTGCCAGCAGTGACCCCCCGGGGAGGGGGGATGAAAAACTGTTTTTT	TRBJ1-4	NA	TRBV6-4	NA
CASSQSRQGARSNQPQHF	TGTGCCAGCAGCCAATCTCGACAGGGGGCAAGGAGCAATCAGCCCCAGCATTTT	TRBJ1-5	few	TRBV16	TRBD1
CASSVRRVSNQPQHF	TGTGCCAGCAGTGTTCGAAGGGTCAGCAATCAGCCCCAGCATTTT	TRBJ1-5	NA	TRBV2	NA
CASSVGGADYGYTF	TGTGCCAGCAGCGTGGGGGGGGCTGACTATGGCTACACCTTC	TRBJ1-2	NA	TRBV28	NA
CASSSGPYGYTF	TGTGCCAGTAGTTCGGGACCTTATGGCTACACCTTC	TRBJ1-2	NA	TRBV19	NA
CASSFLGQGETQYF	TGCGCCAGCAGCTTTCTAGGACAGGGAGAGACCCAGTACTTC	TRBJ2-5	NA	TRBV5-1	TRBD1
CAISRTGQGNTEAFF	TGTGCCATCAGCCGGACTGGACAGGGGAACACTGAAGCTTTCTTT	TRBJ1-1	NA	TRBV10-3	TRBD1
CASSQDRQPNTEAFF	TGCGCCAGCAGCCAAGATCGACAGCCGAACACTGAAGCTTTCTTT	TRBJ1-1	NA	TRBV4-3	NA
CASSYSLAGGYGYTF	TGTGCCAGCAGTTACTCGTTGGCCGGGGGTTATGGCTACACCTTC	TRBJ1-2	NA	TRBV6-5	NA
CASRGRGFEQFF	TGTGCCAGCAGAGGGAGGGGATTCGAGCAGTTCTTC	TRBJ2-1	NA	TRBV14	TRBD2
CASQRSGYEQFF	TGTGCCAGCCAAAGGTCCGGGTATGAGCAGTTCTTC	TRBJ2-1	NA	TRBV6-5	NA
CASSATGLRGNTIYF	TGTGCCAGTAGTGCGACAGGGTTGAGGGGAAACACCATATATTTT	TRBJ1-3	NA	TRBV19	TRBD1
CASSLSSPAGGPGGELFF	TGTGCCAGCAGCTTATCTAGCCCTGCGGGAGGTCCAGGCGGGGAGCTGTTTTTT	TRBJ2-2	NA	TRBV7-6	TRBD2
CASSFRGRGGEQYF	TGTGCCAGCAGTTTCCGAGGCAGGGGGGGCGAGCAGTACTTC	TRBJ2-7	NA	TRBV28	NA
CASSLRPSGDTDTQYF	TGTGCCAGCAGTCTGAGACCTAGCGGAGACACAGATACGCAGTATTTT	TRBJ2-3	once	TRBV27	TRBD2
CSVRGLANTEAFF	TGCAGCGTTCGGGGGTTGGCGAACACTGAAGCTTTCTTT	TRBJ1-1	NA	TRBV29-1	NA
CASSLEAGTGYTF	TGTGCCAGCAGCTTAGAGGCAGGGACGGGCTACACCTTC	TRBJ1-2	NA	TRBV11-2	NA
CASSPPEGLGANVLTF	TGTGCCAGCAGCCCCCCAGAAGGGCTTGGGGCCAACGTCCTGACTTTC	TRBJ2-6	NA	TRBV7-3	NA
CASSLWPSGSSNEQFF	TGTGCCAGCAGCTTATGGCCTAGCGGGAGTTCGAATGAGCAGTTCTTC	TRBJ2-1	NA	TRBV11-1	TRBD2
CASTTTKTGGTGELFF	TGTGCCAGTACCACGACCAAGACAGGGGGCACCGGGGAGCTGTTTTTT	TRBJ2-2	NA	TRBV19	TRBD1
CASSDRTVNTEAFF	TGTGCCAGCAGTGACAGGACGGTGAACACTGAAGCTTTCTTT	TRBJ1-1	NA	TRBV6-6	NA
CASSLGMGRGTEAFF	TGTGCCAGCAGCTTAGGGATGGGGAGGGGAACTGAAGCTTTCTTT	TRBJ1-1	NA	TRBV7-9	NA
CASSFRSINYGYTF	TGTGCCAGCAGTTTCCGCTCTATTAACTATGGCTACACCTTC	TRBJ1-2	NA	TRBV28	NA
CASSGPGPPKDYGYTF	TGTGCCAGCAGCGGACCGGGTCCTCCAAAGGACTATGGCTACACCTTC	TRBJ1-2	once	TRBV5-4	NA
CASSLSYREQFF	TGTGCCAGCAGTTTATCGTACCGCGAGCAGTTCTTC	TRBJ2-1	once	TRBV28	NA
CASSLEGSGITDTQYF	TGCGCCAGCAGCTTGGAAGGTAGCGGGATCACAGATACGCAGTATTTT	TRBJ2-3	NA	TRBV5-1	TRBD2
CASSAQGYEQYF	TGTGCCAGCAGTGCTCAGGGCTACGAGCAGTACTTC	TRBJ2-7	NA	TRBV27	NA
CASSPGSGITYGYTF	TGTGCCAGCTCACCAGGGAGTGGAATTACCTATGGCTACACCTTC	TRBJ1-2	NA	TRBV18	NA
CASRQTGRNSPLHF	TGTGCCAGCAGGCAGACAGGGAGGAATTCACCCCTCCACTTT	TRBJ1-6	NA	TRBV6-5	TRBD1
CASSKPSALTNIQYF	TGTGCCAGTAGTAAACCTAGCGCCTTGACGAACATTCAGTACTTC	TRBJ2-4	NA	TRBV19	NA
CASSLGEGFYEQYF	TGTGCCAGCAGTTTAGGGGAAGGGTTCTACGAGCAGTACTTC	TRBJ2-7	NA	TRBV27	NA
CASSASGRDTYNEQFF	TGTGCCAGCAGCGCCAGCGGGAGGGATACCTACAATGAGCAGTTCTTC	TRBJ2-1	NA	TRBV9	TRBD2
CASSALRTWGEQYF	TGTGCCAGCAGCGCCCTAAGGACGTGGGGAGAGCAGTACTTC	TRBJ2-7	NA	TRBV11-2	NA